The 17 T cell receptor beta chains below all came from one sample that was sequenced in a study of identical twins. Using its own MiXCR run on the 5' RACE reads, TCRdb lists one record per CDR3 protein. The profile shows about 200,000 distinct CDR3 sequences, 6.5% of them singletons. The same sample was also studied in work on T cells expressing NK-cell markers.

Sequencing was done on a sample of CD8+ T cells sorted from blood. The receptors were sampled from a woman under 30 in good health.

CDR3 protein: CSARDRLAVITDTQYF. The CDR3 DNA follows: TGCAGTGCTAGAGACCGACTAGCAGTAATCACAGATACGCAGTATTTT. V gene TRBV20-1 combines with J gene TRBJ2-3; 7 bases agree with TRBD2. The CDR3 has 16 amino acids. Germline V gives CDR1 DFQATT, CDR2 SNEGSKA (reference sequence). The V segment lost 0 bases and the J segment 2 bases; nucleotides outside the gene matches: 8.

This clonotype was seen only a few times. The rearrangement links TRBV20-1 to TRBJ2-7, with D possibly TRBD2 on 6 matching bases. Per the germline V gene, CDR1 is DFQATT and CDR2 is SNEGSKA (reference sequence). There are 12 residues in the CDR3. The V and J ends lost 1 base and 2 bases respectively, with 6 bases between them. The CDR3 sequence is CSARGLAYEQYF. The CDR3 DNA reads TGCAGTGCTAGAGGACTAGCCTACGAGCAGTACTTC.

The V gene is TRBV12-5, the J gene TRBJ2-1, with D hard to call. Germline CDR1 LGHNT, CDR2 FRNRAP. The CDR3 has 11 amino acids. The ends were cut back, 6 bases at V and 5 bases at J, with 5 bases in the middle. CDR3 nucleotide sequence: TGTGCTAGTGGCCTTAACAATGAGCAGTTCTTC. Translating gives CASGLNNEQFF.

The table lists this clonotype with many counts. This sequence joins TRBV5-6 and TRBJ2-1, with D possibly TRBD1 on 5 matching bases. In germline, CDR1 is SGHDT, CDR2 YYEEEE. The CDR3 runs to 13 residues. The ends were cut back, 2 bases at V and 7 bases at J, with 10 bases in the middle. CDR3 sequence (DNA): TGTGCCAGCAGCTTAGGGGAAGGAAATGAGCAGTTCTTC. It translates to CASSLGEGNEQFF. Filled out from reference TRBV5-6 and TRBJ2-1, the complete variable domain reads DAGVTQSPTHLIKTRGQQVTLRCSPKSGHDTVSWYQQALGQGPQFIFQYYEEEERQRGNFPDRFSGHQFPNYSSELNVNALLLGDSALYLCASSLGEGNEQFFGPGTRLTVL.

This clonotype was seen a handful of times. This sequence joins TRBV5-1 and TRBJ2-1; 14 bases match TRBD2. The V and J ends lost 2 bases and 0 bases, in that order; junction bases with no gene match: 7. In germline, CDR1 is SGHRS, CDR2 YFSETQ. There are 19 residues in the CDR3. CDR3 amino acids: CASSLPGLAGALSYNEQFF. The CDR3 DNA reads as TGCGCCAGCAGCTTACCGGGACTAGCGGGAGCCCTCTCCTACAATGAGCAGTTCTTC.

This clonotype was recorded a few times. CDR3 coding DNA: TGTGCCAGCAACCCATCGGCGGGAGCCGGGGAGCTGTTTTTT. Translating gives CASNPSAGAGELFF. The genes are TRBV6-1 and TRBJ2-2; 7 bases map to TRBD2. V shed 7 bases and J 6 bases; nucleotides not matched to a gene: 8. Per germline, CDR1 MNHNS and CDR2 SASEGT. This CDR3 has 14 residues.

This clonotype was detected a few times. This chain uses TRBV6-1 with TRBJ1-1; D unresolved. The CDR3 covers 15 residues. Trimming left V 6 bases short and J 5 bases short, with 19 bases between. Germline lookup yields CDR1 MNHNS and CDR2 SASEGT. CDR3 in amino acids: CASSPLSETGTEAFF. DNA of the CDR3: TGTGCCAGCAGCCCCCTGAGCGAGACGGGGACTGAAGCTTTCTTT.

The chain links TRBV2 to TRBJ2-7, with 12 bases identical to TRBD2. Germline CDR1 SNHLY, CDR2 FYNNEI. J lost 4 bases, V lost 3 bases, and 4 bases had no gene match. The CDR3 covers 15 residues. Here the CDR3 reads CASSESLAGGYEQYF. The DNA of the CDR3 is TGTGCCAGCAGTGAGAGTCTAGCGGGAGGGTACGAGCAGTACTTC.

The V and J genes are TRBV19 and TRBJ2-7; TRBD1 aligns across 9 bases. After removal of 7 bases from V and 1 base from J, the junction contained 5 bases not matched to a gene. CDR1 is LNHDA and CDR2 is SQIVND in the germline V gene (reference sequence). This CDR3 has 14 residues. The CDR3 nucleotides are TGTGCCAGTAAAACAGGGGGCTCATCCTACGAGCAGTACTTC. As protein: CASKTGGSSYEQYF. Drawing the rest from reference TRBV19 and TRBJ2-7, the complete variable domain is DGGITQSPKYLFRKEGQNVTLSCEQNLNHDAMYWYRQDPGQGLRLIYYSQIVNDFQKGDIAEGYSVSREKKESFPLTVTSAQKNPTAFYLCASKTGGSSYEQYFGPGTRLTVT.

A few counts support this clonotype. The rearrangement links TRBV14 to TRBJ1-6, with D unclear. CDR3 length: 15 residues. CDR1 SGHDN and CDR2 FVKESK come from the germline V gene. Trimming left V 4 bases short and J 7 bases short, with 14 bases between. CDR3 coding DNA: TGTGCCAGCAGCCCTAGCTGGGATTTAAATTCACCCCTCCACTTT. Protein: CASSPSWDLNSPLHF.

This sequence joins TRBV25-1 and TRBJ2-7; 9 nucleotides agree with TRBD1. CDR1 and CDR2 (germline): MGHDK, SYGVNS. The CDR3 contains 13 residues. V was pared by 4 bases and J by 5 bases, with 3 bases of the junction left unmatched. CDR3 loop: CASSAGTGNEQYF. As DNA, the CDR3 is TGTGCCAGCAGTGCCGGGACAGGGAACGAGCAGTACTTC.

The table lists this clonotype with many counts. This sequence joins TRBV5-6 and TRBJ1-1; D unresolved. This CDR3 is built from 14 residues. V lost 6 bases and J lost 0, with 12 bases in between. Per germline, CDR1 SGHDT and CDR2 YYEEEE. The CDR3 reads CASTFRRMNTEAFF. The CDR3 nucleotides are TGTGCCAGCACCTTCCGACGGATGAACACTGAAGCTTTCTTT.

This clonotype was recorded a few times. This rearrangement joins TRBV20-1 to TRBJ2-1, with a weak D call TRBD2 (5 bases). V lost 8 bases and J lost 8, with 19 bases in between. This CDR3 is built from 13 residues. Germline loops: CDR1 DFQATT, CDR2 SNEGSKA (reference sequence). DNA for the CDR3: TGCAGTCCCCGGGGTAGTTTCGGCGATGAGCAGTTCTTC. Translating it yields CSPRGSFGDEQFF.

This chain links TRBV7-9 with TRBJ1-3; D not certain. Germline values: CDR1 SEHNR, CDR2 FQNEAQ (reference sequence). The CDR3 has 11 amino acids. V was trimmed by 7 bases and J by 2 bases, leaving 3 bases between them. The CDR3 here is CASTAGNTIYF. CDR3 DNA sequence: TGTGCCAGCACCGCTGGAAACACCATATATTTT.

A few counts support this clonotype. The gene calls are TRBV27 and TRBJ2-1; D is possibly TRBD1 or TRBD2 (5 bases each). Germline V lookup: CDR1 MNHEY, CDR2 SMNVEV (reference sequence). V was pared by 4 bases and J by 7 bases, with 11 bases between. The CDR3 loop spans 13 amino acids. The DNA for the CDR3 is TGTGCCAGCAGTTGGAGCAGGGAGAATGAGCAGTTCTTC. Translated: CASSWSRENEQFF.

V and J are TRBV11-2 and TRBJ2-5; 7 bases fit TRBD2. Trimming cost V 1 base and J 5 bases; bases outside gene matches: 16. The CDR3 covers 18 residues. Germline CDR1 SGHAT, CDR2 FQNNGV. The CDR3 protein is CASSLGIAFGGKRETQYF. The CDR3 nucleotides read TGTGCCAGCAGCTTAGGGATAGCGTTCGGGGGGAAGCGGGAGACCCAGTACTTC.

This chain joins TRBV6-5 and TRBJ2-5, with unresolved D. This CDR3 has 14 residues. Looked up from germline, CDR1 is MNHEY and CDR2 is SVGAGI. V lost 0 bases and J lost 5, with 10 bases in between. CDR3 amino acids: CASSYSGGFETQYF. CDR3 in DNA: TGTGCCAGCAGTTACTCCGGCGGATTTGAGACCCAGTACTTC.